A selection of T cell receptor beta chains follows, all from one sample in a study of cytotoxic CD8 clonotypes in ibrutinib-treated CLL. Sequenced by immunoSEQ multiplex PCR; TCRdb stores in-frame clones only, minus some. The table includes fewer than 300,000 clones, roughly 76% detected once. The sample was PBMCs, taken at disease progression, from a patient treated with ibrutinib. The receptors were gathered from a human donor with chronic lymphocytic leukemia. CDR3s leave out the opening cysteine and the closing phenylalanine or tryptophan.

>TRBJ2-7|TRBV6-6
ASSYGSLEQY
>TRBJ1-1|TRBV28
ASSVPREAF
>TRBJ2-5|TRBV10-2
ASSAEQETQY
>TRBJ2-3|TRBV4-2
ASSQDRGGSTDTQY
>TRBJ2-3|TRBV7-3
ASSLGQKTTDTQY
>TRBJ2-5|TRBV4-1
ASSQAGGQETQY
>TRBJ2-7|TRBV9
ASSVDLGSYEQY
>TRBJ2-7|TRBV2
ASSADRGNEQY
>TRBJ2-1|TRBV7-3
ASSLSWRAVNEQF
>TRBJ2-3|TRBV7-3
ASSLTGGSTDTQY
>TRBJ2-1|TRBV6-4
ASSDSGGNPYNEQF
>TRBJ1-2|TRBV5-1
ASSLGAPGTNYGYT
>TRBJ1-1|TRBV5-1
ASSLTTGTLKAF
>TRBJ2-4|TRBV7-2
ASTQDLAKNIQY
>TRBJ1-5|TRBV9
ASSAGTWGNQPQH
>TRBJ2-7|TRBV10-3
AISEATGASYEQY